The entry below gives a single T cell receptor beta chain sequence along with its context. This clone appeared a few times. Its antigen is unknown. No base quality information exists; no much larger clone differs at one position. The CDR3 runs 15 residues from the cysteine to the phenylalanine. Only the CDR3 region is kept as DNA, spanning 45 bases read in frame from base 1. CDR1 and CDR2 (MNHEY, SVGAGI) derive from the germline V gene. Trimming takes 2 bases from V and 4 bases from J, and the germline ends sit 14 bases apart. The data belong to a study of blood T cell repertoires in COVID-19 (dated by TCRdb to 2020 to 2021). About the study as a whole: The collaborator samples originated in the United States, Italy and Spain and spanned the acute and convalescent phases of COVID-19. The samples were drawn from the first 160 participants of the ongoing ImmuneRACE study and from 1,200 or so subjects provided by 6 global collaborators. Subjects who had been exposed to COVID-19, were actively infected with it, or had recovered from it provided the deeply sampled blood TCRbeta repertoires that made up the dataset. The prospective study material was composed of cDNA or gDNA derived from T cells, B-cell-depleted T cells, or PBMCs. Where available, HLA class I and class II types were obtained from metadata supplied by the sample provider rather than from assay-based typing. A freely available public database, intended as a resource for researchers studying the immune response to SARS-CoV-2, is where the repertoires were released. Nearly every sample came with metadata listing a de-identified subject ID, COVID-19 status, age in years and sex. Study-wide findings and limitations: How much clinical and demographic metadata was included differed by source and by participant, and the metadata was provided uncurated.

TCRbeta CDR3 regions were amplified from genomic DNA by means of the immunoSEQ Assay, a bias-controlled multiplex PCR. In the source study's methods: Nucleated cell counts per sample were estimated from amplification of reference gene primers within the assay. To quantify the absolute abundance of each unique TCRbeta CDR3 rearrangement, sequence reads were collapsed and filtered. Productive Simpson clonality was computed per sample as the square root of Simpson's diversity index over productive rearrangements. TCRdb mirrors the immuneACCESS table, restricted to in-frame sequences. Some clones are absent from its copies; in checked studies, under half trace to an unresolved V gene, and the reason for the others is unknown. V and J calls and clone size are copied from that table; D and trimming were computed from the DNA. The sample table records approximately 65,000 clones; 65% to 80% of these occur just once. Of the sample, about 18% falls within the top ten clones.

Each collaborating institution followed its own protocols to collect whole blood in K2EDTA tubes. For TCRbeta analysis, collaborator samples were shipped as frozen whole blood, as isolated PBMCs, or as DNA extracted from either sample type. The specimen was peripheral blood. The receptor was isolated from a man in his fifties or sixties with acute or convalescent COVID-19. The chain joins TRBV6-5 to TRBJ1-2; perhaps TRBD1 is the D gene, with 6 bases matching. At the DNA level, the sequence is TGTGCCAGCAGTTACACCAAACAGGGCGGCTATGGCTACACCTTC. This encodes CASSYTKQGGYGYTF.